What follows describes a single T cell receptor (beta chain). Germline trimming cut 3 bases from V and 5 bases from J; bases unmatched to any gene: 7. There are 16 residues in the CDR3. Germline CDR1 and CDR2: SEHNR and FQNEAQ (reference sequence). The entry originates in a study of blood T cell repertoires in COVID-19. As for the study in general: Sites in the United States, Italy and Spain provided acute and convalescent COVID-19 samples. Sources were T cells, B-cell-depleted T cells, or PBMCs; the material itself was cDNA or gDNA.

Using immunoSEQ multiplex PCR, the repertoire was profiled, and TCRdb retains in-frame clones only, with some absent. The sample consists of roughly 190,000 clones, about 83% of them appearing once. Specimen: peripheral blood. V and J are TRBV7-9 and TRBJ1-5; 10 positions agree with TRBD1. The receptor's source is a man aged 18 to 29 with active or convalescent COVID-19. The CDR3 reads CASSFTGTGEYQPQHF. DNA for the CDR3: TGTGCCAGCAGCTTTACCGGGACAGGGGAATATCAGCCCCAGCATTTT.